The clone carrying this T cell receptor beta chain was seen a few times. This sample was taken from a study of blood T cell repertoires in COVID-19. Study-level information: Acute and convalescent COVID-19 specimens originated in the United States, Italy and Spain. The analysed material was cDNA or gDNA that came from T cells, B-cell-depleted T cells, or PBMCs.

Per the authors' pipeline: Using reference gene primer amplification, nucleated cell counts were estimated. Assay: immunoSEQ multiplex PCR; the TCRdb copy retains only in-frame clones and omits some. The D gene and trimming were derived from the DNA, and the V and J assignments and clone size from that table. The data hold about 300,000 clones, with around 87% observed a single time. This sequence was found in a man aged 18 to 29 with active or convalescent COVID-19. The material sequenced was peripheral blood.

The CDR3 loop is CASSFREKNTIYF. CDR3 nucleotide sequence: TGTGCCAGCAGCTTCCGGGAGAAAAACACCATATATTTT. The rearrangement uses TRBV11-2 and TRBJ1-3; D gene unclear. The CDR3 has 13 amino acids. CDR1 SGHAT and CDR2 FQNNGV come from the germline V gene. V was shortened by 3 bases and J by 6 bases, with 9 bases between the two germline ends.